These 28 T cell receptor beta chains came from one sample sequenced in a study of vaccination effects on CD4 cells after COVID-19. These receptors lack a known antigen. Assay used: immunoSEQ multiplex PCR; TCRdb lists only in-frame clones, some missing. This sample has tens of thousands of clones, with just under 75% found just once. CD4+ T cells were isolated after 10 days of culture. Each participant was given two doses of one vaccine (BNT162b2 or mRNA-1273). Sequences were derived from CD4+ T cells from PBMCs cultured without peptide, sampled after COVID-19 vaccination. The receptors originated from a human donor who received a COVID-19 vaccine.

This rearrangement joins TRBV18 to TRBJ2-3; D not resolved. Trimming pared 3 bases from V and 2 bases from J, leaving 6 bases between. Germline V gene data show CDR1 as KGHSH and CDR2 as LQKENI. The CDR3 is 13 residues long. The CDR3 sequence: CASSPLHTDTQYF. CDR3 bases: TGTGCCAGCTCACCCCTCCACACAGATACGCAGTATTTT.

The genes are TRBV7-2 and TRBJ1-1; a weak D match, TRBD1 (5 bases). This CDR3 comprises 16 residues. V lost 0 bases and J 10 bases, leaving 21 bases between the germline ends. The germline gives CDR1 SGHTA, CDR2 FQGNSA. The CDR3 protein is CASSLARDAGRGGAFF. CDR3 nucleotide sequence: TGTGCCAGCAGCTTAGCTAGGGACGCCGGGCGGGGTGGAGCTTTCTTT. Complete variable domain (other parts from reference TRBV7-2 and TRBJ1-1): GAGVSQSPSNKVTEKGKDVELRCDPISGHTALYWYRQSLGQGLEFLIYFQGNSAPDKSGLPSDRFSAERTGGSVSTLTIQRTQQEDSAVYLCASSLARDAGRGGAFFGQGTRLTVV.

The chain carries TRBV28 and TRBJ1-5; D perhaps matches TRBD1 (5 bases). Germline V gene sequence: CDR1 MDHEN, CDR2 SYDVKM. CDR3 size: 14 residues. Trimming took 7 bases from V and 2 from J, leaving 12 bases between them. The CDR3 loop is CASIRGGGNQPQHF. CDR3 coding DNA: TGTGCCAGCATAAGGGGTGGGGGCAATCAGCCCCAGCATTTT.

The chain links TRBV7-8 to TRBJ1-1; 12 bases match TRBD1. The CDR3 spans 16 residues. The ends lost 2 bases at V and 5 bases at J; junction bases unmatched: 6. The V gene's germline CDR1 is SGHVS and CDR2 FQNEAQ. CDR3 sequence reads: CASSLRDRGLGTEAFF. The CDR3 DNA sequence: TGTGCCAGCAGCTTAAGGGACAGGGGGCTGGGTACTGAAGCTTTCTTT.

The rearrangement uses TRBV2 and TRBJ2-2; a weak D match, TRBD1 (5 bases). The CDR3 is made up of 13 amino acids. Per germline, CDR1 SNHLY and CDR2 FYNNEI. Trimming shortened V by 3 bases and J by 6 bases, and 8 bases separated the two germline ends. In DNA form, the CDR3 reads TGTGCCAGCAGTGACAGGGCGTCCGGGGAGCTGTTTTTT. This gives the protein CASSDRASGELFF.

This clone was found a few times. This chain uses TRBV28 with TRBJ1-3, with TRBD1 matching over 9 bases. V lost 6 bases and J lost 10; bases outside the gene matches: 4. The CDR3 is 12 residues long. Germline V lookup: CDR1 MDHEN, CDR2 SYDVKM. In DNA, the CDR3 is TGTGCCAGCAGGGGGGACAGGGCGACCATATATTTT. This translates into CASRGDRATIYF. Variable domain in full (rest from reference TRBV28 and TRBJ1-3): DVKVTQSSRYLVKRTGEKVFLECVQDMDHENMFWYRQDPGLGLRLIYFSYDVKMKEKGDIPEGYSVSREKKERFSLILESASTNQTSMYLCASRGDRATIYFGEGSWLTVV.

The V and J genes are TRBV10-3 and TRBJ2-1; 9 bases match TRBD1. In germline, CDR1 is ENHRY, CDR2 SYGVKD. V lost 6 bases and J lost 10; bases outside the gene matches: 16. The CDR3 is 16 amino acids. The CDR3 here is CAISDAKGRQGGEQFF. In DNA, the CDR3 is TGTGCCATCAGCGATGCCAAAGGTCGACAGGGGGGGGAGCAGTTCTTC.

The chain uses TRBV2 and TRBJ2-5, with D perhaps matching TRBD2 (5 bases). Germline CDR1 reads SNHLY; CDR2 reads FYNNEI. Trimming pared 8 bases from V and 1 base from J, leaving 8 bases between. This CDR3 region has 12 residues. The CDR3 DNA reads TGTGCCAGCCGGGGAGCCCAAGAGACCCAGTACTTC. This translates into CASRGAQETQYF.

This clone was observed a few times. The chain uses TRBV2 and TRBJ2-2; TRBD1 aligns across 7 bases. CDR1 SNHLY and CDR2 FYNNEI come from the germline V gene. V gave up 4 bases and J gave up 4 bases; unmatched junction bases: 3. This CDR3 has 14 residues. The CDR3 DNA follows: TGTGCCAGCAGTGGACAGGGCAGCACCGGGGAGCTGTTTTTT. Its translation is CASSGQGSTGELFF.

A few counts support this clone. The chain links TRBV7-8 to TRBJ1-5, with D maybe TRBD1 (5 bases). V was cut by 0 bases and J by 7 bases, with 10 bases left in between. CDR1 and CDR2 (germline): SGHVS, FQNEAQ. The CDR3 is made up of 14 amino acids. CDR3: CASSLAPGRQPQHF. As DNA, the CDR3 is TGTGCCAGCAGCTTAGCGCCGGGGCGGCAGCCCCAGCATTTT.

J is TRBJ1-1 and V is TRBV9, with D perhaps matching TRBD1 (5 bases). The CDR3 is made up of 13 amino acids. V lost 4 bases and J 7 bases, leaving 14 bases between the germline ends. The germline CDR1 and CDR2 sequences are SGDLS and YYNGEE. DNA for the CDR3: TGTGCCAGCAGCCCCCGGGAGGGGAGTGAAGCTTTCTTT. This encodes CASSPREGSEAFF.

This clone turned up a few times. The chain uses TRBV3-1 (or the pseudogene TRBV3-2) and TRBJ1-2; 8 positions agree with TRBD1. CDR3 length: 15 amino acids. Germline V lookup: CDR1 LGHDT, CDR2 YNNKEL (reference sequence). Trimming cost V 1 base and J 7 bases; bases outside gene matches: 8. CDR3 nucleotide sequence: TGTGCCAGCAGCCAAGCCCCGGGACAGGCCTTTGGCTACACCTTC. Its translation: CASSQAPGQAFGYTF.

This clone was seen more than once but under ten times. V usage is TRBV18 and J usage is TRBJ2-2; maybe TRBD2 (6 bases). There are 16 residues in the CDR3. Trimming cost V 2 bases and J 6 bases, with 16 bases left between them. CDR1 is KGHSH, CDR2 LQKENI, per germline. The CDR3 region is CASSPGTPLLAGELFF. The DNA of the CDR3 is TGTGCCAGCTCACCAGGGACTCCCTTACTTGCCGGGGAGCTGTTTTTT.

V and J are TRBV18 and TRBJ2-3; no reliable D call. Trimming removed 3 bases from V and 1 base from J, with 11 bases in between. From germline, CDR1 is KGHSH and CDR2 LQKENI. The CDR3 contains 15 residues. This chain's CDR3 is CASSPGPVGTDTQYF. DNA for the CDR3: TGTGCCAGCTCACCCGGGCCTGTCGGCACAGATACGCAGTATTTT.

CDR3 in DNA: TGTGCCAGCAGCGCGGGGGGACAGGGGGCTATTGGGGCCAACGTCCTGACTTTC. Translation gives CASSAGGQGAIGANVLTF. The V and J genes are TRBV9 and TRBJ2-6; 12 bases match TRBD1. From germline, CDR1 is SGDLS and CDR2 YYNGEE. Trimming removed 3 bases from V and 3 bases from J; junction bases left unmatched: 7. CDR3 length: 18 amino acids.

This clone was counted only a few times. The chain carries TRBV14 and TRBJ2-3, with 11 bases identical to TRBD1. Per the germline V gene, CDR1 is SGHDN and CDR2 is FVKESK. V lost 8 bases to trimming and J lost 6 bases; unmatched junction nucleotides: 4. This CDR3 spans 13 amino acids. The CDR3 spells CASAGTGGDTQYF. The CDR3 DNA reads as TGTGCCAGCGCCGGGACAGGGGGTGATACGCAGTATTTT.

The chain carries TRBV10-3 and TRBJ2-3; TRBD2 matches at 8 bases. Germline CDR1 and CDR2: ENHRY and SYGVKD. CDR3 length equals 14 residues. V shed 8 bases, J shed 4 bases, and the junction held 8 bases outside the gene matches. CDR3 in amino acids: CAIGGSGDSDTQYF. CDR3 bases: TGTGCCATCGGGGGTAGCGGGGATTCAGATACGCAGTATTTT.

V is TRBV6-6 and J is TRBJ2-7; 9 bases map to TRBD1. The CDR3 runs 14 residues. CDR1 is MNHNY and CDR2 is SVGAGI in the germline V gene (reference sequence). The trim removed 5 bases at V and 2 bases at J, leaving 4 bases unmatched. CDR3 DNA: TGTGCCAGCAGTCCGGGACAGGGAACCTACGAGCAGTACGTC. It yields the protein CASSPGQGTYEQYV.

Remarks on this clone: Because the CDR3 is missing its conserved closing phenylalanine or tryptophan, this is likely a read error. The DNA is omitted, as the CDR3 cannot be located on it reliably, and the CDR3 follows TCRdb's listing. This sequence joins TRBV7-9 and TRBJ1-1. Germline assignment: CDR1 SEHNR and CDR2 FQNEAQ (reference sequence). The CDR3 is made up of 12 amino acids, end residues included. This CDR3 reads CASSLSIDGFQA.

V gene TRBV24-1 combines with J gene TRBJ1-2; no reliable D call. The CDR3 is 15 amino acids. In germline, CDR1 is KGHDR, CDR2 SFDVKD. With 4 bases removed from V and 4 bases from J, the gap between germline ends came to 15 bases. The CDR3 sequence: CATSEAGAGIYGYTF. CDR3 bases: TGTGCCACCAGTGAAGCGGGAGCCGGAATCTATGGCTACACCTTC.

In its sample, this clone was seen once. The chain couples TRBV5-1 to TRBJ1-4; TRBD1 matches at 9 bases. In germline, CDR1 is SGHRS, CDR2 YFSETQ. The CDR3 is made up of 14 amino acids. V lost 5 bases and J lost 7; bases outside the gene matches: 6. The CDR3 loop is CASRSTGGVEKLFF. The CDR3, as DNA: TGCGCCAGCAGATCGACAGGGGGGGTTGAAAAACTGTTTTTT.

This clone was counted a few times. V usage is TRBV4-1 and J usage is TRBJ2-7; 8 nucleotides align to TRBD1. Germline V lookup: CDR1 MGHRA, CDR2 YSYEKL. CDR3 length: 14 residues. J was trimmed by 12 bases and V by 4 bases; bases with no gene match: 14. The DNA for the CDR3 is TGCGCCAGCAGCCGCTCCTCGACAGGGGCACCGGGGTACGTC. This codes for CASSRSSTGAPGYV.

The genes are TRBV6-5 and TRBJ2-7, with a possible D match to TRBD2 (6 bases). With 5 bases removed from V and 5 bases from J, the gap between germline ends came to 10 bases. The CDR3 is made up of 12 amino acids. Germline CDR1 MNHEY, CDR2 SVGAGI. The CDR3 DNA is TGTGCCAGCAGTCCCGGGGGACACGAGCAGTACGTC. This codes for CASSPGGHEQYV.

The V gene is TRBV7-9, the J gene TRBJ2-6; a weak D match, TRBD2 (5 bases). With 5 bases removed from V and 1 base from J, the gap between germline ends came to 12 bases. Germline V gene sequence: CDR1 SEHNR, CDR2 FQNEAQ (reference sequence). This CDR3 is 16 amino acids long. The CDR3 loop reads CASSRGSSSGANVLTF. In DNA, the CDR3 is TGTGCCAGCAGCCGAGGGAGCAGTTCTGGGGCCAACGTCCTGACTTTC.

The chain recombines TRBV6-5 with TRBJ1-5; D uncertain. The CDR3 length is 12 residues. Germline CDR1 MNHEY, CDR2 SVGAGI. Deletions cut 7 bases from V and 3 bases from J, with 7 bases between. The CDR3, as DNA: TGTGCCAGCAACCAGAACAATCAGCCCCAGCATTTT. Its translation is CASNQNNQPQHF.

The J gene is TRBJ2-7, the V gene TRBV6-2 or TRBV6-3, with 7 nucleotides matching TRBD1. V shed 5 bases and J 5 bases; nucleotides not matched to a gene: 9. The CDR3 spans 14 residues. Germline V CDR1 and CDR2: MNHEY, SVGEGT. CDR3 sequence (DNA): TGTGCCAGCAGTCAGCACAGGGGTGAAAACGAGCAGTACGTC. Translating it yields CASSQHRGENEQYV.

The chain joins TRBV7-2 to TRBJ2-3; 9 positions agree with TRBD2. Per germline, CDR1 SGHTA and CDR2 FQGNSA. V shed 6 bases, J shed 5 bases, and the junction held 9 bases outside the gene matches. CDR3 length: 15 amino acids. This CDR3 is CASRPAGGPGDTQYF. The CDR3 nucleotides read TGTGCCAGCAGGCCGGCGGGGGGGCCTGGAGATACGCAGTATTTT.

V usage is TRBV5-6 and J usage is TRBJ1-5; no clear D gene. V lost 7 bases to trimming and J lost 0 bases, with 23 bases between them. Per the germline V gene, CDR1 is SGHDT and CDR2 is YYEEEE. CDR3 size: 18 residues. CDR3: CASFGRAGAGDSNQPQHF. The CDR3 DNA is TGTGCCAGCTTTGGTCGGGCCGGCGCTGGGGATAGCAATCAGCCCCAGCATTTT.